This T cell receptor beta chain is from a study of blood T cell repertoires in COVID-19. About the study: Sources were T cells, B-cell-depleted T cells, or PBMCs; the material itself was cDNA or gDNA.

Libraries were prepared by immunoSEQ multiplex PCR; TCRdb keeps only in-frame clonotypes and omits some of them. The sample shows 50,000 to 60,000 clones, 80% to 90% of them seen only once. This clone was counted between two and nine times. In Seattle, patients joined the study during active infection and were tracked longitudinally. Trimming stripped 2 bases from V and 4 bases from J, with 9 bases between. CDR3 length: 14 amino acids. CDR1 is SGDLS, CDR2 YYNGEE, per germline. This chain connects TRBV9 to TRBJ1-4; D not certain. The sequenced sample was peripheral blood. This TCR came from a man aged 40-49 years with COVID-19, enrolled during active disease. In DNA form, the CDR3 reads TGTGCCAGCAGCGTGAACGGTCTTAATGAAAAACTGTTTTTT. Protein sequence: CASSVNGLNEKLFF.